One and the same sample provided the 4 T cell receptor beta chains below, sequenced in a study of early T cells in non-severe SARS-CoV-2 infection. TCRdb reprocessed the 5' RACE reads via MiXCR and lists one record per CDR3 protein. The sample has tens of thousands of distinct CDR3 sequences, approximately 9.9% seen once. The sample was whole blood. The origin of the receptors is an adult who was a healthcare worker with PCR-confirmed SARS-CoV-2 infection or an uninfected control (not recorded which).

This clonotype was recorded many times. This chain connects TRBV30 to TRBJ1-1; 7 bases are shared with TRBD1. Per the germline V gene, CDR1 is GTSNPN and CDR2 is SVGIG (reference sequence). The CDR3 sequence is 15 residues long. V was clipped by 4 bases and J by 0 bases; unmatched bases: 8. The CDR3 protein is CAWTDNRGLNTEAFF. CDR3 DNA: TGTGCCTGGACAGATAACAGGGGATTGAACACTGAAGCTTTCTTT.

This clonotype occurred many times. The J gene is TRBJ2-2, the V gene TRBV12-3 or TRBV12-4; D perhaps matches TRBD2 (5 bases). Between the trimmed V and J ends, which lost 6 bases and 4 bases, there was a span of 12 bases. CDR3 size: 14 residues. The CDR3 protein is CASSEGRATGELFF. The CDR3 bases are TGTGCCAGCAGCGAGGGCCGGGCCACCGGGGAGCTGTTTTTT.

The CDR3 DNA is TGCGCCAGCAGTGGGGCAGGACTCTATCAGCCCCAGCATTTT. It is translated as CASSGAGLYQPQHF. The chain employs TRBV10-2 and TRBJ1-5; no reliable D call. CDR1 is WSHSY and CDR2 is SAAADI in the germline V gene. Trimming removed 4 bases at V and 5 bases at J, with 12 bases between. This CDR3 is 14 amino acids long.

This clonotype was observed many times. V usage is TRBV12-3 or TRBV12-4 and J usage is TRBJ1-2; D is unresolved. CDR3 length equals 14 residues. V lost 5 bases to trimming and J lost 8 bases, with 18 bases between them. In DNA, the CDR3 is TGTGCCAGCAGTAAAACCCTCTTCAGCGGAGGCTACACCTTC. This encodes CASSKTLFSGGYTF.